This TCR beta chain appears in the sequencing data of a study of T cells in Graves' hyperthyroidism and ophthalmopathy. Study context: Peripheral blood specimens were obtained at initial diagnosis, prior to any treatment. Study outcomes and limitations: Most thyroid clonotypes expanded above 0.001 appeared in blood too. Ophthalmopathy was separated from stable hyperthyroidism by a 13 V-J model. The model identified upcoming ophthalmopathy a median approximately six months ahead of onset.

At least ten counts were recorded for this clonotype. Its antigen is still unknown. The CDR3 covers 14 residues. Germline V gene lookup returns CDR1 MNHNS and CDR2 SASEGT. Trimming shortened V by 8 bases and J by 4 bases, and 15 bases separated the two germline ends. TCR beta CDR3 sequences were amplified from RNA transcripts. A set of HTBI primers served as the primers for a first-round RT-PCR of the TCR CDR3. Each CDR3 protein gets one entry after TCRdb re-called the multiplex PCR reads with MiXCR. The repertoire holds around 600,000 distinct CDR3 sequences, with approximately 15% as singletons. The specimen was blood. The chain is built from TRBV6-1 and TRBJ2-1; a possible D gene is TRBD2 (6 bases). The sequence was collected from a woman aged 18-29 years with Graves' ophthalmopathy. This CDR3 is CASGQRLGYNEQFF. Here the CDR3 DNA reads TGTGCCAGCGGACAACGACTAGGGTACAATGAGCAGTTCTTC.